This T cell receptor beta chain was sequenced during a study of blood T cell repertoires in COVID-19. Study-wide context: Donors in the United States, Italy and Spain gave samples during acute or convalescent COVID-19. In each case, the material was cDNA or gDNA derived from T cells, B-cell-depleted T cells, or PBMCs.

V shed 3 bases and J shed 11 bases, with 11 bases lying between them. The CDR3 length is 11 residues. Germline V gene sequence: CDR1 SGHTA, CDR2 FQGNSA. Two negative PCRs, clearance, or symptom resolution were required of recovered Cohort 3 donors. Measured with immunoSEQ multiplex PCR; TCRdb has only the in-frame clones, and not every one. The sample has approximately 390,000 clones; 85% to 90% are singletons. The gene calls are TRBV7-2 and TRBJ2-7, with TRBD2 as a possible D gene (6 bases). The material sequenced was PBMCs or T cells enriched from blood (not recorded which). This clonotype was obtained from a woman aged 45-60 years who had recovered from COVID-19. The CDR3 loop reads CASSFGGLKYF. CDR3 bases: TGTGCCAGCAGCTTTGGAGGGCTGAAGTACTTC.